Listed here are 10 T cell receptor beta chains from one sample, sequenced in a study of T cells in pancreatic ductal adenocarcinoma. No neoadjuvant therapy was given to the selected pancreatic ductal adenocarcinoma patients before their surgery. The protocol was immunoSEQ multiplex PCR, while the TCRdb copy is restricted to in-frame clones and leaves out a portion. The sample yields over 85,000 clones, about 95% seen once. The source material was PBMCs. Receptors originate from a human donor with pancreatic ductal adenocarcinoma.

The rearrangement links TRBV18 to TRBJ1-2, with unresolved D. Per germline, CDR1 KGHSH and CDR2 LQKENI. The V end was cut by 3 bases, the J end by 8 bases, with 22 bases between. The CDR3 has 16 residues. The CDR3 nucleotides are TGTGCCAGCTCACCCAACCAGGAAGATACAGCAGAAGGCTACACCTTC. It specifies CASSPNQEDTAEGYTF.

The chain combines TRBV7-2 with TRBJ2-7; TRBD2 aligns across 8 bases. V trimming: 7 bases; J trimming: 0 bases; junction bases outside the gene matches: 14. The CDR3 has 17 amino acids. The germline V gene has CDR1 SGHTA and CDR2 FQGNSA. The CDR3 sequence is CASNRPRGSGTSYEQYF. As DNA, the CDR3 is TGTGCCAGCAACAGACCACGGGGTAGCGGGACCTCCTACGAGCAGTACTTC.

The chain carries TRBV12-5 and TRBJ2-3; a possible D gene is TRBD2 (6 bases). The CDR3 is 18 residues long. Germline V gene lookup returns CDR1 LGHNT and CDR2 FRNRAP. V was trimmed by 1 base and J by 2 bases, leaving 19 bases between them. The CDR3 loop reads CASGLAAAGRKTTDTQYF. CDR3 sequence (DNA): TGTGCTAGTGGTTTGGCGGCCGCGGGACGGAAAACCACAGATACGCAGTATTTT.

The chain couples TRBV6-5 to TRBJ2-7; TRBD2 is a possible D gene (5 bases). The CDR3 totals 13 residues. Germline CDR1 MNHEY, CDR2 SVGAGI. The germline V and J ends were trimmed by 5 bases and 7 bases, with 15 bases remaining between them. CDR3 loop: CASSPSGSREQYF. CDR3 nucleotide sequence: TGTGCCAGCAGTCCCAGCGGTTCAAGGGAGCAGTACTTC.

This chain links TRBV19 with TRBJ2-1; D may be TRBD2 (6 bases). Trimming took off 7 bases at V and 4 bases at J, with 14 bases between the two ends. Germline loops: CDR1 LNHDA, CDR2 SQIVND (reference sequence). The CDR3 covers 14 residues. The CDR3 nucleotides are TGTGCCAGTACGGACGGGAGCGTGTACAATGAGCAGTTCTTC. It translates to CASTDGSVYNEQFF.

This clone has more than one count but fewer than ten. This chain links TRBV19 with TRBJ2-7; the D is unclear. V lost 0 bases and J 7 bases, leaving 10 bases between the germline ends. Germline CDR1 is LNHDA and CDR2 is SQIVND (reference sequence). This CDR3 contains 13 residues. For the CDR3, the DNA is TGTGCCAGTAGTATAGATCTAAGTTATGAGCAGTACTTC. Residues: CASSIDLSYEQYF.

The CDR3 bases are TGCGCCAGCCGTCCAGGGATTATGAACACTGAAGCTTTCTTT. Translated: CASRPGIMNTEAFF. The chain couples TRBV5-1 to TRBJ1-1, with D possibly matching TRBD1 (5 bases). Germline loops: CDR1 SGHRS, CDR2 YFSETQ. Trimming took 7 bases from V and 0 from J, leaving 13 bases between them. The CDR3 has 14 residues. Looking up the rest from reference TRBV5-1 and TRBJ1-1 gives the full variable domain: KAGVTQTPRYLIKTRGQQVTLSCSPISGHRSVSWYQQTPGQGLQFLFEYFSETQRNKGNFPGRFSGRQFSNSRSEMNVSTLELGDSALYLCASRPGIMNTEAFFGQGTRLTVV.

The chain employs TRBV9 and TRBJ2-2; D is ambiguous. Germline V gene lookup returns CDR1 SGDLS and CDR2 YYNGEE. This CDR3 contains 13 residues. The ends were cut back, 3 bases at V and 6 bases at J, with 9 bases in the middle. The CDR3 sequence is CASSASPSGELFF. The CDR3 DNA is TGTGCCAGCAGCGCTTCTCCGTCCGGGGAGCTGTTTTTT.

V and J are TRBV19 and TRBJ2-1, with 11 bases identical to TRBD2. V lost 5 bases and J lost 8; bases outside the gene matches: 11. Germline CDR1 reads LNHDA; CDR2 reads SQIVND (reference sequence). The CDR3 totals 16 residues. CDR3: CASSGGLAVPGDEQFF. The CDR3 region has the DNA TGTGCCAGTAGTGGGGGACTAGCGGTCCCTGGGGATGAGCAGTTCTTC.

This chain joins TRBV10-1 and TRBJ2-7; 10 bases line up with TRBD1. Germline CDR1 is WNHNN and CDR2 is SYGVQD (reference sequence). The ends lost 5 bases at V and 4 bases at J; junction bases unmatched: 8. The length of the CDR3 is 15 residues. The CDR3: CASSNVPGQGYEQYF. The CDR3 nucleotides are TGCGCCAGCAGTAACGTCCCGGGACAGGGGTACGAGCAGTACTTC.